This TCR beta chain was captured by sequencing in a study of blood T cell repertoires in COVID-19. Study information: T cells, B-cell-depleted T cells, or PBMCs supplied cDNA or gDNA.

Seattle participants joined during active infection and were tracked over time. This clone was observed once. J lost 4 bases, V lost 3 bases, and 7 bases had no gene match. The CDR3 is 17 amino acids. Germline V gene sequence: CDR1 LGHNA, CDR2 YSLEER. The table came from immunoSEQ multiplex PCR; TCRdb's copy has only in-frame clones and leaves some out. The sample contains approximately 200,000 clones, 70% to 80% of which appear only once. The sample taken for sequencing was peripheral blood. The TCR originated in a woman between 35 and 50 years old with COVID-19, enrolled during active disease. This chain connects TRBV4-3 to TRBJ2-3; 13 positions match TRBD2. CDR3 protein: CASSQTLAGGPADTQYF. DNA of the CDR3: TGCGCCAGCAGCCAGACACTAGCGGGGGGGCCCGCAGATACGCAGTATTTT.